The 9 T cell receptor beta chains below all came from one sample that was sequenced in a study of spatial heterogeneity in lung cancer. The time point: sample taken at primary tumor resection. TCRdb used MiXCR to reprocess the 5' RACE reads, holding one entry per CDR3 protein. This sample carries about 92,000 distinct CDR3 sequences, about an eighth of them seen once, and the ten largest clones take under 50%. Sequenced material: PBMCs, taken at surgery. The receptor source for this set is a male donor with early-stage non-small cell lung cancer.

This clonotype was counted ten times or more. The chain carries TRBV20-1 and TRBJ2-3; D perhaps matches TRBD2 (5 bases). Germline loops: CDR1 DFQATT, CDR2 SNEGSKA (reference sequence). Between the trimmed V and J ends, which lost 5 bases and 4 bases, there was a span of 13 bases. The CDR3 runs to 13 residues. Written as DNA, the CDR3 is TGCAGTGCTCCCCAAGCGGTGCCAGATACGCAGTATTTT. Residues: CSAPQAVPDTQYF.

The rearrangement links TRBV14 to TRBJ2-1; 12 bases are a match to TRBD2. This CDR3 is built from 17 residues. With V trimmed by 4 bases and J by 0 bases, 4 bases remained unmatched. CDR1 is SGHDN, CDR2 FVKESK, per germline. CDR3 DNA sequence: TGTGCCAGCAGCCTCCGACTAGCGGGAGCCTCCTACAATGAGCAGTTCTTC. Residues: CASSLRLAGASYNEQFF. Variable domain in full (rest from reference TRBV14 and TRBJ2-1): EAGVTQFPSHSVIEKGQTVTLRCDPISGHDNLYWYRRVMGKEIKFLLHFVKESKQDESGMPNNRFLAERTGGTYSTLKVQPAELEDSGVYFCASSLRLAGASYNEQFFGPGTRLTVL.

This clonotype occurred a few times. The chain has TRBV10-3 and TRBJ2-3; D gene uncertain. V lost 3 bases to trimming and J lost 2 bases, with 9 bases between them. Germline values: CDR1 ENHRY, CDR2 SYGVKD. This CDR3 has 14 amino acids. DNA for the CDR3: TGTGCCATCAGTGATGCAGGCCTCACAGATACGCAGTATTTT. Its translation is CAISDAGLTDTQYF.

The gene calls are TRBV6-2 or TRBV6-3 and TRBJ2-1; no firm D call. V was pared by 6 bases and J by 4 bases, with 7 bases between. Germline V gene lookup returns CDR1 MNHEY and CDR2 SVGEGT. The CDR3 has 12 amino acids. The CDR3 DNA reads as TGTGCCAGCAGGGCTGCTTACAATGAGCAGTTCTTC. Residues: CASRAAYNEQFF.

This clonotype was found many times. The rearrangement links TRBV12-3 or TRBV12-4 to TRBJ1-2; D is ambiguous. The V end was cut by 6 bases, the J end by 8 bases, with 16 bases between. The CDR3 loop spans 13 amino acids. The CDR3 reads CASSLGVDGGYTF. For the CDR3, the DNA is TGTGCCAGCAGCCTAGGCGTAGATGGCGGCTACACCTTC.

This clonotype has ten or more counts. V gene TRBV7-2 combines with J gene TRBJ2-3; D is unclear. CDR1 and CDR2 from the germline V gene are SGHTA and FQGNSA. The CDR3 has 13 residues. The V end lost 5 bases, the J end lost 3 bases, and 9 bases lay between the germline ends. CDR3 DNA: TGTGCCAGCAGCACTTCGTGGACAGATACGCAGTATTTT. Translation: CASSTSWTDTQYF. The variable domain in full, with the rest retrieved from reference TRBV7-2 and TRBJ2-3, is GAGVSQSPSNKVTEKGKDVELRCDPISGHTALYWYRQSLGQGLEFLIYFQGNSAPDKSGLPSDRFSAERTGGSVSTLTIQRTQQEDSAVYLCASSTSWTDTQYFGPGTRLTVL.

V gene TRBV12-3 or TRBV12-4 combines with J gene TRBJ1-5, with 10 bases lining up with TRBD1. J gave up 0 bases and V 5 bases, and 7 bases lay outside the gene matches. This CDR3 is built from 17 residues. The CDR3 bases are TGTGCCAGCAGTAGGGACAGGGGAGGGGGTAGCAATCAGCCCCAGCATTTT. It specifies CASSRDRGGGSNQPQHF.

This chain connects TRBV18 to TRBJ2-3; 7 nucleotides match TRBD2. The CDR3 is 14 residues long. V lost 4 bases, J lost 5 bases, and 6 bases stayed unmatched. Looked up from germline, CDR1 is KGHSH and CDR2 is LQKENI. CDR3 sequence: CASSLERDLDTQYF. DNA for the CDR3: TGTGCCAGCTCACTTGAGCGGGATCTAGATACGCAGTATTTT.

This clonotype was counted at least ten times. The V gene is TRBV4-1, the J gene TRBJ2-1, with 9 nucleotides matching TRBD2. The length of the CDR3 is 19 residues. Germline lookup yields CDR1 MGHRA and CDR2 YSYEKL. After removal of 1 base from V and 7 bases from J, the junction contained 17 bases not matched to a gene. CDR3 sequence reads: CASSQGSLRGRGWSNEQFF. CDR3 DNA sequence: TGCGCCAGCAGCCAAGGCTCACTACGCGGGAGGGGTTGGTCGAATGAGCAGTTCTTC.